This TCR beta chain comes out of a study of a mutant IDH1 vaccine in newly diagnosed glioma. At the level of the study: Those enrolled had earlier been treated with radiotherapy, temozolomide, or both, mostly both.

On this clone: Its antigen is unknown. Sequence at one end of the junction differs from germline and may be a read error.

Produced via immunoSEQ multiplex PCR; TCRdb's table is partial and in-frame only. Here the sample spans 56,000 or so clones, about 79% being singletons. The time point: week 47, end of study. Vaccination used 300 ug of mutant IDH1 20-mer peptide per dose, with topical imiquimod. During weeks 1, 3, 5, 7, 11, 15, 19 and 23, patients received eight vaccinations. Overall study findings and caveats: Vaccination elicited immune responses in approximately 92% of patients.

Germline CDR1 reads SQVTM; CDR2 reads ANQGSEA. This CDR3 is built from 11 residues. The sample in question was PBMCs, obtained from a glioma patient whose treatment included an IDH1 peptide vaccine. V usage is TRBV29-1 and J usage is TRBJ1-2; D remains unclear. This clonotype was obtained from a man aged 45 to 65 with glioma. The chain's CDR3 is CSVEISAFWAF. The CDR3 DNA reads TGCAGCGTTGAAATTTCAGCCTTTTGGGCCTTC.